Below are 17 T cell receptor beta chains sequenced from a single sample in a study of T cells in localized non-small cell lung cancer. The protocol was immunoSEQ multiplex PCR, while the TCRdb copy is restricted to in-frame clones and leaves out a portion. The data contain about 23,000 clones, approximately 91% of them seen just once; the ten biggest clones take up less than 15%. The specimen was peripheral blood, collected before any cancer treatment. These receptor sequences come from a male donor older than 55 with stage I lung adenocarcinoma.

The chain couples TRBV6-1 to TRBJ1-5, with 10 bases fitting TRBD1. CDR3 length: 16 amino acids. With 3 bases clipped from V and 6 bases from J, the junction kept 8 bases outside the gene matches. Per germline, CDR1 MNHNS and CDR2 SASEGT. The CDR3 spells CASSETGGAVAQPQHF. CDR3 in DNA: TGTGCCAGCAGTGAGACAGGGGGCGCGGTTGCTCAGCCCCAGCATTTT.

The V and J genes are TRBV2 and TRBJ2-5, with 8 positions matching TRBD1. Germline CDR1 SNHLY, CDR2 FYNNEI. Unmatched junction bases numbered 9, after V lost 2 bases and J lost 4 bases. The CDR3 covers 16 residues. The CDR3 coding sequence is TGTGCCAGCAGTGAACTGAGGACAGGGTCTCCAGAGACCCAGTACTTC. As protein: CASSELRTGSPETQYF. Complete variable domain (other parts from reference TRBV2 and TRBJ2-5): EPEVTQTPSHQVTQMGQEVILRCVPISNHLYFYWYRQILGQKVEFLVSFYNNEISEKSEIFDDQFSVERPDGSNFTLKIRSTKLEDSAMYFCASSELRTGSPETQYFGPGTRLLVL.

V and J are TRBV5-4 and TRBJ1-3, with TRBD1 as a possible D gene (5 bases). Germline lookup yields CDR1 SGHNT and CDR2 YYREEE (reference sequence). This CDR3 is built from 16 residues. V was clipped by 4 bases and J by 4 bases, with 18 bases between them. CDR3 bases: TGTGCCAGCAGCCCCTCGATACCAGGGAAAGGAAACACCATATATTTT. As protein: CASSPSIPGKGNTIYF.

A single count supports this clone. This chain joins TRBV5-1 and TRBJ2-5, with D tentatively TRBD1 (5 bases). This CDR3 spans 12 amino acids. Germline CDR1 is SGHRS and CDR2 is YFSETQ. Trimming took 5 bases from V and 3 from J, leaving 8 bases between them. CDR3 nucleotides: TGCGCCAGCAGACCAGGGAAAGAGACCCAGTACTTC. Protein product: CASRPGKETQYF.

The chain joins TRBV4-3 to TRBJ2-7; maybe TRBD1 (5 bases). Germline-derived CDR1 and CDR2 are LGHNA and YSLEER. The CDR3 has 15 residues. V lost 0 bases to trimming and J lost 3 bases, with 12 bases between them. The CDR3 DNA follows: TGCGCCAGCAGCCAAGATTGGGCAGGGTACTACGAGCAGTACTTC. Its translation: CASSQDWAGYYEQYF.

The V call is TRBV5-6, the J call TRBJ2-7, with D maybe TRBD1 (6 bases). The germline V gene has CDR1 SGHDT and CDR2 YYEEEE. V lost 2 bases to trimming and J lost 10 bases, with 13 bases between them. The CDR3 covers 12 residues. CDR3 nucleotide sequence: TGTGCCAGCAGCTTCGCCACAGGGAAACAGTACTTC. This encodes CASSFATGKQYF. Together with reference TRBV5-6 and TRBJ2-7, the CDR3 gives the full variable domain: DAGVTQSPTHLIKTRGQQVTLRCSPKSGHDTVSWYQQALGQGPQFIFQYYEEEERQRGNFPDRFSGHQFPNYSSELNVNALLLGDSALYLCASSFATGKQYFGPGTRLTVT.

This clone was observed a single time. This chain's CDR3 is CASSLAGDGELFF. CDR3 bases: TGTGCCAGCAGCTTAGCGGGAGACGGGGAGCTGTTTTTT. This sequence joins TRBV7-2 and TRBJ2-2; D is possibly TRBD2 (5 bases). The CDR3 consists of 13 residues. Between the trimmed V and J ends, which lost 0 bases and 7 bases, there was a span of 6 bases. Germline loops: CDR1 SGHTA, CDR2 FQGNSA. The full variable domain, with the rest looked up from reference TRBV7-2 and TRBJ2-2, is GAGVSQSPSNKVTEKGKDVELRCDPISGHTALYWYRQSLGQGLEFLIYFQGNSAPDKSGLPSDRFSAERTGGSVSTLTIQRTQQEDSAVYLCASSLAGDGELFFGEGSRLTVL.

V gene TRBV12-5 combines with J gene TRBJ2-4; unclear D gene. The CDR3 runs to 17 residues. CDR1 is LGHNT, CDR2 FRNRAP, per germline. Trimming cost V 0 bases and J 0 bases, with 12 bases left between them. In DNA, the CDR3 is TGTGCTAGTGGTTTGGTACGAAGGCAGGCAGCCAAAAACATTCAGTACTTC. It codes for CASGLVRRQAAKNIQYF.

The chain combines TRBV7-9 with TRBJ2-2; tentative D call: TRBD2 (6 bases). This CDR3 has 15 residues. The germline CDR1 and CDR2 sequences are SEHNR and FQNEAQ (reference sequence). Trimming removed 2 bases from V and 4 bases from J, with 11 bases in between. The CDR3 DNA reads TGTGCCAGCAGCTTAAGACTAGGTGGCACCGGGGAGCTGTTTTTT. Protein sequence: CASSLRLGGTGELFF.

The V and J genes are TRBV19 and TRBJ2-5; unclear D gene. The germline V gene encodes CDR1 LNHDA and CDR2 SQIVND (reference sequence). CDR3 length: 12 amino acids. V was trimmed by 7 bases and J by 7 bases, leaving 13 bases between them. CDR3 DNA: TGTGCCAGTAACGACCAAATGGGGACCCAGTACTTC. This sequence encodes CASNDQMGTQYF.

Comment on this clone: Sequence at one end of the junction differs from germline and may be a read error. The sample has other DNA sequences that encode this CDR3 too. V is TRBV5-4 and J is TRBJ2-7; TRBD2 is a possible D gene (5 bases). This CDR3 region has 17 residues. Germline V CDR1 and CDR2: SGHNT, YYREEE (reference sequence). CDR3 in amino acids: CASSAGWARGLEDEQYF. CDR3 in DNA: TGCGCCAGCAGCGCTGGATGGGCTAGAGGGTTGGAGGACGAGCAGTACTTC.

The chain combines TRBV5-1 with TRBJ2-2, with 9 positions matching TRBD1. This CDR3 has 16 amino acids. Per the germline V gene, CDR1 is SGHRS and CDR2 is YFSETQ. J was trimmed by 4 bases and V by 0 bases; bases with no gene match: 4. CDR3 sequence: CASSLDRGQVTGELFF. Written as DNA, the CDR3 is TGCGCCAGCAGCTTGGACAGGGGGCAGGTCACCGGGGAGCTGTTTTTT.

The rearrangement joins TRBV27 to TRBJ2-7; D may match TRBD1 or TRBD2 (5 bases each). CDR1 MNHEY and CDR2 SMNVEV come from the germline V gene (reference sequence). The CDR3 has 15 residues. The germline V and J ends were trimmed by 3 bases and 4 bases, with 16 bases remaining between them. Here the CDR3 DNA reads TGTGCCAGCAGTTTGGGGGACCCCCGCACTTACGAGCAGTACTTC. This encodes CASSLGDPRTYEQYF.

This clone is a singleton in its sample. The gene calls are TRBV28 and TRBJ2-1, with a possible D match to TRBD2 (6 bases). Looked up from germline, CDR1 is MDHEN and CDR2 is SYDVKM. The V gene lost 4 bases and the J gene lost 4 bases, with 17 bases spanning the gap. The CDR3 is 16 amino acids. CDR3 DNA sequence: TGTGCCAGCAGTTCCCCGGGGCGGGGTAGGTACAATGAGCAGTTCTTC. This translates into CASSSPGRGRYNEQFF. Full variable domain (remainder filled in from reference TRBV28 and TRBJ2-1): DVKVTQSSRYLVKRTGEKVFLECVQDMDHENMFWYRQDPGLGLRLIYFSYDVKMKEKGDIPEGYSVSREKKERFSLILESASTNQTSMYLCASSSPGRGRYNEQFFGPGTRLTVL.

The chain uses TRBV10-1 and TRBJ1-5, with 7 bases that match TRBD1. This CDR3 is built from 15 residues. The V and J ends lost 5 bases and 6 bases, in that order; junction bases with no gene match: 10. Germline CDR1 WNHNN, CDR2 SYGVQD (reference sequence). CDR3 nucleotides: TGCGCCAGCAGTCCCCTAGAGGGGGCGATTCAGCCCCAGCATTTT. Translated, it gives CASSPLEGAIQPQHF.

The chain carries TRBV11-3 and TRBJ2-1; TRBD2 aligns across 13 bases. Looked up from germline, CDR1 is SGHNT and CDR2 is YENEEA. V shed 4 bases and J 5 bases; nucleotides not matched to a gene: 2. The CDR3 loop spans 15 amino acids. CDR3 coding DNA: TGTGCCAGCAGCTCAGGGACTAGCGGGAACAATGAGCAGTTCTTC. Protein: CASSSGTSGNNEQFF.

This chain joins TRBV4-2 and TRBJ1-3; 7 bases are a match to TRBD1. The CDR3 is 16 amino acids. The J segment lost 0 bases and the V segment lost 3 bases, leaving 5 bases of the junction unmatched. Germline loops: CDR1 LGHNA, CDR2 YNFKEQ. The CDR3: CASSHTNRGSGNTIYF. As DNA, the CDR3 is TGTGCCAGCAGCCACACTAACAGGGGCTCTGGAAACACCATATATTTT.